The clone carrying this T cell receptor beta chain was seen a few times. This entry is derived from a study of blood T cell repertoires in COVID-19. Study-level information: Samples came from the United States, Italy and Spain, spanning acute and convalescent COVID-19. T cells, B-cell-depleted T cells, or PBMCs supplied cDNA or gDNA.

This CDR3 region has 15 residues. V gave up 2 bases and J gave up 2 bases; unmatched junction bases: 1. Germline V gene data show CDR1 as ENHRY and CDR2 as SYGVKD. Original processing methods: The authors estimated nucleated cell counts from reference gene primer amplification. Sequencing was performed with immunoSEQ multiplex PCR; in TCRdb, only in-frame clones are kept and a portion is missing. The D gene and trimming were derived from the DNA, and the V and J assignments and clone size from that table. The sample lists roughly 170,000 clones, about 85% occurring once. The TCR sequence derives from a man aged 55 to 70 who had recovered from COVID-19. The sequencing sample was made of peripheral blood. The chain uses TRBV10-3 and TRBJ1-1; TRBD1 matches 11 bases. The CDR3 DNA is TGTGCCATCAGTGAGGGACAGGGGGCTAACACTGAAGCTTTCTTT. Translating it yields CAISEGQGANTEAFF.